This T cell receptor (beta chain) was sequenced for a study of naive and memory T cell subsets. In its sample, this clonotype was seen a few times. As yet, its antigen is unknown. Two oligonucleotides, mixed equimolar, formed the beta constant-region primer covering TRBC1 and TRBC2. Ligated cDNA was amplified by four rounds of PCR with nested alpha and beta constant-region primers and SP2. TCRdb recomputed calls from the UMI-ligation and nested PCR reads with MiXCR, one row per CDR3 protein. Among about 150,000 distinct CDR3 sequences listed, 22% were seen once. This CDR3 has 16 amino acids. The ends lost 5 bases at V and 3 bases at J; junction bases unmatched: 11. Germline V gives CDR1 MDHEN, CDR2 SYDVKM. Findings of the study overall: Naive and memory repertoire findings lacked a ground truth for validation. Especially in CD8 cells, naive repertoires contained a few larger clonotypes, possibly CD45RA-re-expressing memory cells.

The sequence was obtained from a human donor in good health. The J gene is TRBJ2-7, the V gene TRBV28, with 9 nucleotides matching TRBD2. Sequenced input: naive CD4+ T cells from blood. The CDR3: CASSLPRTSAYYEQYF. Written as DNA, the CDR3 is TGTGCCAGCAGTCTCCCCCGGACTAGCGCTTACTACGAGCAGTACTTC. Full variable domain (remainder filled in from reference TRBV28 and TRBJ2-7): DVKVTQSSRYLVKRTGEKVFLECVQDMDHENMFWYRQDPGLGLRLIYFSYDVKMKEKGDIPEGYSVSREKKERFSLILESASTNQTSMYLCASSLPRTSAYYEQYFGPGTRLTVT.